One and the same sample provided the 31 T cell receptor beta chains below, sequenced in a study of neurological immune-mediated disorders (dated by TCRdb to between 2018 and 2021). Libraries were prepared through 5' RACE. These reads were obtained on an Illumina HiSeq 2500. TCRdb ran its own pipeline on the public reads, namely fastp trimming at Q25 and MiXCR clone calling, and kept in-frame beta chains. Under each unique CDR3 protein, matching rows form one entry showing the most common genes and DNA. This sample holds roughly 18,000 distinct CDR3 sequences; roughly 29% were observed only once. The top ten hold 25% to 35% of the sample. Sequences were obtained from PBMCs. All receptors derive from a man aged 50 to 59 with HTLV-1-associated myelopathy (HAM/TSP).

This chain links TRBV20-1 with TRBJ2-4; 7 bases map to TRBD1. CDR1 DFQATT and CDR2 SNEGSKA come from the germline V gene (reference sequence). After removal of 3 bases from V and 7 bases from J, the junction contained 15 bases not matched to a gene. The CDR3 is made up of 16 amino acids. The CDR3, as DNA: TGCAGTGCTAGTAGGCCCGGTGGGCAGGGGGACAACATTCAGTACTTC. It encodes CSASRPGGQGDNIQYF.

This chain joins TRBV5-8 and TRBJ1-5; D unclear. Germline V gene lookup returns CDR1 SGHTS and CDR2 YDEGEE. Trimming shortened V by 0 bases and J by 0 bases, and 7 bases separated the two germline ends. The CDR3 length is 15 residues. CDR3 residues: CASSLGHLSNQPQHF. Written as DNA, the CDR3 is TGTGCCAGCAGCTTGGGGCACCTTAGCAATCAGCCCCAGCATTTT. Looking up the rest from reference TRBV5-8 and TRBJ1-5 gives the full variable domain: EAGVTQSPTHLIKTRGQQATLRCSPISGHTSVYWYQQALGLGLQFLLWYDEGEERNRGNFPPRFSGRQFPNYSSELNVNALELEDSALYLCASSLGHLSNQPQHFGDGTRLSIL.

This clonotype is classed as medium-sized. The chain couples TRBV20-1 to TRBJ1-5; possible D gene TRBD1, 5 bases. Trimming cost V 1 base and J 5 bases, with 12 bases left between them. CDR3 length: 14 amino acids. Germline V gene sequence: CDR1 DFQATT, CDR2 SNEGSKA (reference sequence). The CDR3 loop reads CSARAGTAYQPQHF. CDR3 coding DNA: TGCAGTGCTAGAGCCGGGACCGCTTATCAGCCCCAGCATTTT.

This chain connects TRBV12-3 or TRBV12-4 to TRBJ1-3; D may be TRBD1 (5 bases). V shed 5 bases and J shed 9 bases, with 20 bases lying between them. CDR3 size: 15 residues. The CDR3 reads CASSPQLGGGSTIYF. Written as DNA, the CDR3 is TGTGCCAGCAGTCCCCAGCTCGGCGGGGGGAGCACCATATATTTT.

This clonotype was observed a handful of times. The chain is built from TRBV3-1 and TRBJ2-7; 7 bases are a match to TRBD2. V shed 5 bases and J 3 bases; nucleotides not matched to a gene: 7. The V gene's germline CDR1 is LGHDT and CDR2 YNNKEL (reference sequence). This CDR3 has 14 residues. Written as DNA, the CDR3 is TGTGCCAGCAGCGTCCGGGGACTACACTACGAGCAGTACTTC. This encodes CASSVRGLHYEQYF.

Ten or more counts support this clonotype. The junction shows a germline mismatch at one end, possibly a read error. This chain connects TRBV2 to TRBJ2-5; possible D gene TRBD2, 6 bases. This CDR3 has 11 amino acids. The germline gives CDR1 SNHLY, CDR2 FYNNEI. Here the CDR3 reads CASSAESGYLF. CDR3 DNA: TGTGCCAGCAGTGCAGAGAGCGGGTATCTCTTC.

By sample share, this clonotype is medium-sized (0.01 to 0.1%). V and J are TRBV2 and TRBJ2-7; 7 bases line up with TRBD1. Germline V lookup: CDR1 SNHLY, CDR2 FYNNEI. This CDR3 spans 11 amino acids. Trimming took 6 bases from V and 5 from J; bases not matched to a gene: 1. For the CDR3, the DNA is TGTGCCAGCAGGACAGGGAACGAGCAGTACTTC. This encodes CASRTGNEQYF.

This clonotype was counted many times. The chain is built from TRBV20-1 and TRBJ2-2; 8 bases map to TRBD1. This CDR3 spans 13 amino acids. Germline V gene lookup returns CDR1 DFQATT and CDR2 SNEGSKA (reference sequence). Trimming removed 3 bases from V and 6 bases from J; junction bases left unmatched: 3. CDR3 sequence: CSASPTGAGELFF. CDR3 in DNA: TGCAGTGCTAGCCCGACAGGGGCCGGGGAGCTGTTTTTT.

The rearrangement uses TRBV4-1 and TRBJ1-1; D not resolved. The V gene lost 4 bases and the J gene lost 1 base, with 13 bases spanning the gap. Germline CDR1 reads MGHRA; CDR2 reads YSYEKL. The CDR3 consists of 15 residues. The CDR3 protein is CASSPTLTENTEAFF. CDR3 nucleotide sequence: TGCGCCAGCAGCCCTACCCTAACCGAGAACACTGAAGCTTTCTTT.

This clonotype was observed a few times. The chain links TRBV21-1 to TRBJ2-3; TRBD1 reflects the table's D call only, with no check against the DNA. TRBV21-1 is a recognized pseudogene. The CDR3 totals 17 residues. The CDR3 spells CASSKAPGDSCTDTQYF. The CDR3 DNA sequence: TGTGCCAGCAGCAAAGCGCCAGGGGATAGTTGCACAGATACGCAGTATTTT.

In its sample, this clonotype was seen many times. This rearrangement joins TRBV20-1 to TRBJ1-6; a weak D match, TRBD1 (5 bases). Per the germline V gene, CDR1 is DFQATT and CDR2 is SNEGSKA (reference sequence). V was trimmed by 4 bases and J by 7 bases, leaving 11 bases between them. The CDR3 totals 13 residues. The CDR3 protein is CSANNQGNSPLHF. CDR3 in DNA: TGCAGTGCTAACAATCAGGGAAATTCACCCCTCCACTTT.

The CDR3 protein is CASSLRQGQETQYF. CDR3 in DNA: TGCGCCAGCAGCTTGCGACAGGGGCAAGAGACCCAGTACTTC. The chain is built from TRBV5-1 and TRBJ2-5; 8 bases are a match to TRBD1. The CDR3 consists of 14 residues. The trim removed 1 base at V and 2 bases at J, leaving 1 base unmatched. CDR1 is SGHRS, CDR2 YFSETQ, per germline.

This clonotype occurred many times. The gene calls are TRBV29-1 and TRBJ2-7; D could derive from TRBD1 or TRBD2 (5 bases each). Germline-derived CDR1 and CDR2 are SQVTM and ANQGSEA. V was pared by 4 bases and J by 2 bases, with 18 bases between. The CDR3 sequence is 15 residues long. CDR3 DNA: TGCAGCGTTGGACAGTGGGGATTGCGGGCCTACGAGCAGTACTTC. Translation: CSVGQWGLRAYEQYF.

This clonotype was counted many times. The rearrangement links TRBV5-1 to TRBJ2-1; 9 bases map to TRBD2. There are 15 residues in the CDR3. V lost 3 bases, J lost 5 bases, and 6 bases stayed unmatched. The germline CDR1 and CDR2 sequences are SGHRS and YFSETQ. CDR3 loop: CASSSRGGSNNEQFF. CDR3 nucleotide sequence: TGCGCCAGCAGCTCGCGGGGGGGGTCGAACAATGAGCAGTTCTTC.

This chain connects TRBV6-1 to TRBJ1-2; weak D call: TRBD1 (6 bases). Per germline, CDR1 MNHNS and CDR2 SASEGT. The CDR3 consists of 12 residues. The V end lost 7 bases, the J end lost 6 bases, and 12 bases lay between the germline ends. Here the CDR3 DNA reads TGTGCCAGCAACCGGGGGGGCGATGGCTACACCTTC. As protein: CASNRGGDGYTF.

Many counts were recorded for this clonotype. The V gene is TRBV6-2 or TRBV6-3, the J gene TRBJ2-5; TRBD1 matches 10 bases. The V and J ends lost 5 bases and 4 bases, in that order; junction bases with no gene match: 10. This CDR3 has 16 amino acids. The germline CDR1 and CDR2 sequences are MNHEY and SVGEGT. CDR3 sequence (DNA): TGTGCCAGCAGTCGCCGACAGGGGGCTTTGGCAGAGACCCAGTACTTC. Encoded protein: CASSRRQGALAETQYF.

The chain's CDR3 is CASSLWGTDTQYF. The CDR3 bases are TGCGCCAGCAGCCTCTGGGGCACAGATACGCAGTATTTT. This sequence joins TRBV5-1 and TRBJ2-3; no reliable D call. Germline CDR1 SGHRS, CDR2 YFSETQ. V was pared by 4 bases and J by 1 base, with 7 bases between. This CDR3 is 13 amino acids long. The full variable domain, rest sourced from reference TRBV5-1 and TRBJ2-3, is KAGVTQTPRYLIKTRGQQVTLSCSPISGHRSVSWYQQTPGQGLQFLFEYFSETQRNKGNFPGRFSGRQFSNSRSEMNVSTLELGDSALYLCASSLWGTDTQYFGPGTRLTVL.

This clonotype was seen ten or more times. The V call is TRBV5-6, the J call TRBJ2-7; 8 bases fit TRBD1. This CDR3 has 15 amino acids. Trimming removed 3 bases from V and 4 bases from J; junction bases left unmatched: 9. Germline V lookup: CDR1 SGHDT, CDR2 YYEEEE. In DNA, the CDR3 is TGTGCCAGCAGCTCCGGGACAGGAGACCTATACGAGCAGTACTTC. It yields the protein CASSSGTGDLYEQYF. The full variable domain, rest sourced from reference TRBV5-6 and TRBJ2-7, is DAGVTQSPTHLIKTRGQQVTLRCSPKSGHDTVSWYQQALGQGPQFIFQYYEEEERQRGNFPDRFSGHQFPNYSSELNVNALLLGDSALYLCASSSGTGDLYEQYFGPGTRLTVT.

This clonotype showed up just a few times. The chain has TRBV5-5 and TRBJ1-1; possibly TRBD1 for D (6 bases). There are 15 residues in the CDR3. CDR1 is SGHKS, CDR2 YYEKEE, per germline (reference sequence). Between the trimmed V and J ends, which lost 4 bases and 1 base, there was a span of 14 bases. CDR3 sequence: CASSVPGHWNTEAFF. The CDR3 DNA is TGTGCCAGCAGCGTTCCGGGACATTGGAACACTGAAGCTTTCTTT.

This clonotype was recorded a few times. As DNA, the CDR3 is TGCGCCAGCAGCTTTCCGGGGGGGAGAGGGGCCAACGTCCTGACTTTC. The encoded protein is CASSFPGGRGANVLTF. The V call is TRBV5-1, the J call TRBJ2-6; TRBD2 agrees at 8 bases. With V trimmed by 2 bases and J by 4 bases, 5 bases remained unmatched. This CDR3 has 16 residues. Germline CDR1 and CDR2: SGHRS and YFSETQ.

By frequency in the sample, this clonotype is medium-sized. The CDR3 DNA is TGCGCCAGCAGCTCTTCTCATGAAAAACTGTTTTTT. It codes for CASSSSHEKLFF. The chain joins TRBV5-1 to TRBJ1-4; D remains ambiguous. Germline V gene lookup returns CDR1 SGHRS and CDR2 YFSETQ. The V and J ends lost 3 bases and 6 bases respectively, with 6 bases between them. The CDR3 runs to 12 residues.

This clonotype was detected many times. This chain connects TRBV20-1 to TRBJ2-1, with 8 bases aligning to TRBD2. Trimming removed 5 bases from V and 7 bases from J; junction bases left unmatched: 13. The CDR3 totals 15 residues. Germline V gives CDR1 DFQATT, CDR2 SNEGSKA (reference sequence). CDR3 protein: CSALDGGGPSNEQFF. The DNA for the CDR3 is TGCAGTGCTCTCGACGGGGGGGGGCCAAGTAATGAGCAGTTCTTC.

The table lists this clonotype with a few counts. The V gene is TRBV7-2, the J gene TRBJ2-1; D is unresolved. Germline V lookup: CDR1 SGHTA, CDR2 FQGNSA. The V and J ends lost 0 bases and 6 bases respectively, with 12 bases between them. The CDR3 is 15 residues long. The CDR3 bases are TGTGCCAGCAGCTTAGCGACCGCAGGCCCCAATGAGCAGTTCTTC. Translation: CASSLATAGPNEQFF.

This clonotype was seen a handful of times. J is TRBJ2-2 and V is TRBV6-5; D is possibly TRBD2 (7 bases). CDR1 and CDR2 (germline): MNHEY, SVGAGI. Trimming took 2 bases from V and 4 from J, leaving 14 bases between them. The CDR3 has 16 amino acids. Here the CDR3 reads CASSYLAGASTGELFF. CDR3 DNA: TGTGCCAGCAGTTACCTGGCGGGGGCTAGCACCGGGGAGCTGTTTTTT.

This chain uses TRBV27 with TRBJ2-3; D might be TRBD1 or TRBD2, each matching 6 bases. CDR1 MNHEY and CDR2 SMNVEV come from the germline V gene (reference sequence). V dropped 3 bases and J dropped 9 bases, with 19 bases sitting between them. The CDR3 spans 15 residues. The CDR3 sequence: CASSFLGGKINTQYF. For the CDR3, the DNA is TGTGCCAGCAGTTTCTTAGGGGGGAAGATAAACACGCAGTATTTT.

This clonotype has more than one count but fewer than ten. The chain links TRBV7-2 to TRBJ2-1, with 10 bases aligning to TRBD1. The length of the CDR3 is 20 residues. CDR1 and CDR2 from the germline V gene are SGHTA and FQGNSA. V shed 8 bases and J 12 bases; nucleotides not matched to a gene: 31. CDR3 bases: TGTGCCAGCCTTATATGGGGGGACAGGGGACAAGCGGGACATCACTTCGGGCAGTTCTTC. This encodes CASLIWGDRGQAGHHFGQFF.

This clonotype was counted only a few times. The chain recombines TRBV20-1 with TRBJ2-1; 7 bases map to TRBD1. There are 14 residues in the CDR3. The germline CDR1 and CDR2 sequences are DFQATT and SNEGSKA (reference sequence). The J segment lost 1 base and the V segment lost 3 bases, leaving 3 bases of the junction unmatched. The CDR3 is CSASGDRSYNEQFF. DNA for the CDR3: TGCAGTGCTAGTGGGGACAGATCCTACAATGAGCAGTTCTTC.

This chain uses TRBV20-1 with TRBJ2-1; no definite D call. Germline CDR1 is DFQATT and CDR2 is SNEGSKA (reference sequence). This CDR3 contains 11 residues. Trimming pared 8 bases from V and 5 bases from J, leaving 10 bases between. CDR3 coding DNA: TGCAGTCCGAAAAGTAACAATGAGCAGTTCTTC. It codes for CSPKSNNEQFF.

CDR3 in amino acids: CASRSPGGSYNEQFF. DNA of the CDR3: TGTGCCAGCAGGTCCCCGGGGGGATCCTACAATGAGCAGTTCTTC. The chain couples TRBV7-2 to TRBJ2-1, with TRBD2 identical over 7 bases. CDR1 is SGHTA and CDR2 is FQGNSA in the germline V gene. The CDR3 is 15 amino acids. J lost 1 base, V lost 6 bases, and 6 bases had no gene match.

This clonotype was counted at least ten times. The V gene is TRBV7-3, the J gene TRBJ2-4, with 9 bases fitting TRBD1. J lost 5 bases, V lost 5 bases, and 7 bases had no gene match. The CDR3 is 15 residues long. Germline CDR1 reads SGHTA; CDR2 reads FQGTGA. The CDR3 DNA follows: TGTGCCAGCAGCCGCTCCGGGACAGGGCAAAACATTCAGTACTTC. Translating it yields CASSRSGTGQNIQYF.

The rearrangement joins TRBV7-2 to TRBJ2-6; D is unclear. The CDR3 totals 16 residues. Germline V gene lookup returns CDR1 SGHTA and CDR2 FQGNSA. Trimming pared 2 bases from V and 4 bases from J, leaving 12 bases between. The CDR3, as DNA: TGTGCCAGCAGCTTAACCCTCATTTGGGGGGCCAACGTCCTGACTTTC. Translation: CASSLTLIWGANVLTF.